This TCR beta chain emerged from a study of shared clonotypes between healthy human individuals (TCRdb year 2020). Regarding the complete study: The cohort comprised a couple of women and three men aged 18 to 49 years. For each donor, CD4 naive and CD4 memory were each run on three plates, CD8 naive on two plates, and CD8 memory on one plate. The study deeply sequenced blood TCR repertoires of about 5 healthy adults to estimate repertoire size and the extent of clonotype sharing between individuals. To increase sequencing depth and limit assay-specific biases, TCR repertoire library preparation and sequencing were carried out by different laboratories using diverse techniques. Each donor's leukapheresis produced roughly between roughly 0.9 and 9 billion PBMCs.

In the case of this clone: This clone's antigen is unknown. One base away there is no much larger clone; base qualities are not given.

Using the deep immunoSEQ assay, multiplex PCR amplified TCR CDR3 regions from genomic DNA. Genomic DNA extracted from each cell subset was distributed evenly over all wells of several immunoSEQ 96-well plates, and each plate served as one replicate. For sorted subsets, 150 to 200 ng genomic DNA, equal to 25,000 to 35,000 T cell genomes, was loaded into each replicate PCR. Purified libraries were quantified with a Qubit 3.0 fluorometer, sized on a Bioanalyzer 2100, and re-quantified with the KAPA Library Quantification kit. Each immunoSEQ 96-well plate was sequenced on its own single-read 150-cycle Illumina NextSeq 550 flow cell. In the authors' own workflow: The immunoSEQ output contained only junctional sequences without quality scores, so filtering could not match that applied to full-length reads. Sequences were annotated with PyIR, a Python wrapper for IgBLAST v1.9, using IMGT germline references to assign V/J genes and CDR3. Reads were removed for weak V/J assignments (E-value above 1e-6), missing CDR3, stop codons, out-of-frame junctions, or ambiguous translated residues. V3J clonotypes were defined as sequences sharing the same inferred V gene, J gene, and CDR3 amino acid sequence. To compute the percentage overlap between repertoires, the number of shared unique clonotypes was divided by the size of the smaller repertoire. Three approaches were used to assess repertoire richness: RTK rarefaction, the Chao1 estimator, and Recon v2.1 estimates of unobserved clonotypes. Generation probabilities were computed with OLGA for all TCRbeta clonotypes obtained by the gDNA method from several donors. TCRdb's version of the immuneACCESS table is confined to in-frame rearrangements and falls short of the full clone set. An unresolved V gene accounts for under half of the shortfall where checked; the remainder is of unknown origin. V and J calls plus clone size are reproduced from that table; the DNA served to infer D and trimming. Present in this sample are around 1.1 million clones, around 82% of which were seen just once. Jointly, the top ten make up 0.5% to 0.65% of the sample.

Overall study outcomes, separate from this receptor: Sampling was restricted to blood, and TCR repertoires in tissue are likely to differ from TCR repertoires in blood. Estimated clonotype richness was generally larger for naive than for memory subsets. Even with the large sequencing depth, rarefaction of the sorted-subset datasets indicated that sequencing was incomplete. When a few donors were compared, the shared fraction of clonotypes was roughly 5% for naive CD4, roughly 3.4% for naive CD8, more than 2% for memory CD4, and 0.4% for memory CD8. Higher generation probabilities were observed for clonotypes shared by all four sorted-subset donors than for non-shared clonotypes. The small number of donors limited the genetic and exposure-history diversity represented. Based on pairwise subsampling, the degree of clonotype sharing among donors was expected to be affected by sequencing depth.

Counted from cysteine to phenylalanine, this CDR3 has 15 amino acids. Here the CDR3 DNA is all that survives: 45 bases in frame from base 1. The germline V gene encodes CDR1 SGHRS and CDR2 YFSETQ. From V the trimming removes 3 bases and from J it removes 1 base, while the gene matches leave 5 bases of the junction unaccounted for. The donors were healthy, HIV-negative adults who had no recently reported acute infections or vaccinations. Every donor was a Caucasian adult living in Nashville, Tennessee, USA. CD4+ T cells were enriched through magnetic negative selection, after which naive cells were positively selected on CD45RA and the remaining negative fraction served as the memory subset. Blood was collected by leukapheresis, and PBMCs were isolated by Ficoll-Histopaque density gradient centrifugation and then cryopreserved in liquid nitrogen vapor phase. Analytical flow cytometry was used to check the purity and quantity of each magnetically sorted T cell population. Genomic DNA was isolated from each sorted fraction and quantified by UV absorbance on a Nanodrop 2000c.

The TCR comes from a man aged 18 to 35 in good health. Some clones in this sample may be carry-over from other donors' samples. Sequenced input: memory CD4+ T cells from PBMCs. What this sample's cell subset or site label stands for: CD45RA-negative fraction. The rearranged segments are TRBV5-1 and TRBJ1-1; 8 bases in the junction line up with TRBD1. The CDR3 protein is CASSSRGQGNTEAFF. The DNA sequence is TGCGCCAGCAGCTCCAGGGGGCAGGGGAACACTGAAGCTTTCTTT.